The 2 T cell receptor beta chains below were found in one sample sequenced in a study of cytomegalovirus exposure and HLA in healthy donors. PCR used 60 Vbeta primers and 13 Jbeta primers. Profiled with immunoSEQ multiplex PCR; TCRdb holds only in-frame clones, not every one. This sample has 150,000 to 180,000 clones, with about 80% found just once. The specimen sequenced was PBMCs. Source of these receptors: a man between 25 and 39 years old in good health and CMV-seropositive.

The chain has TRBV25-1 and TRBJ2-2, with 8 bases identical to TRBD2. Germline V lookup: CDR1 MGHDK, CDR2 SYGVNS. This CDR3 has 16 amino acids. J gave up 0 bases and V 4 bases, and 4 bases lay outside the gene matches. The CDR3 is CASSARAGANTGELFF. In DNA, the CDR3 is TGTGCCAGCAGTGCGAGAGCGGGAGCGAACACCGGGGAGCTGTTTTTT.

The rearrangement links TRBV7-3 to TRBJ2-7, with 9 bases identical to TRBD1. Germline loops: CDR1 SGHTA, CDR2 FQGTGA. The CDR3 length is 18 residues. V lost 1 base to trimming and J lost 2 bases; unmatched junction nucleotides: 12. CDR3 loop: CASSLKGTGSIKPYEQYF. The DNA for the CDR3 is TGTGCCAGCAGCTTAAAAGGGACAGGGTCGATAAAACCCTACGAGCAGTACTTC.